These 29 T cell receptor beta chains originate from one sample sequenced in a study of cytomegalovirus exposure and HLA in healthy donors. PCR employed 60 Vbeta and 13 Jbeta primers. Repertoires were generated with immunoSEQ multiplex PCR, while TCRdb's copy carries only in-frame clones and drops some. Of roughly 150,000 clones listed, 50% to 75% are singletons. What was sequenced was PBMCs. The origin of the receptors is a young woman in good health and CMV-seropositive.

The genes are TRBV5-4 and TRBJ1-2, with D perhaps matching TRBD1 (5 bases). The V gene lost 4 bases and the J gene lost 0 bases, with 13 bases spanning the gap. CDR1 SGHNT and CDR2 YYREEE come from the germline V gene (reference sequence). The CDR3 covers 15 residues. CDR3 loop: CASSLGQEANYGYTF. The CDR3 region has the DNA TGTGCCAGCAGCCTCGGACAAGAAGCTAACTATGGCTACACCTTC.

This clone showed up just once. This chain joins TRBV10-2 and TRBJ1-6, with D possibly being TRBD1 (5 bases). The germline CDR1 and CDR2 sequences are WSHSY and SAAADI. The CDR3 is made up of 14 amino acids. With 3 bases removed from V and 10 bases from J, the gap between germline ends came to 13 bases. The CDR3, as DNA: TGCGCCAGCAGTGACAGCAGGGCTGGGTCACCCCTCCACTTT. Translated: CASSDSRAGSPLHF.

This clone was seen more than once but under ten times. In the same sample, other DNA sequences code for this CDR3. The chain combines TRBV30 with TRBJ1-1; no clear D. This CDR3 contains 15 residues. From germline, CDR1 is GTSNPN and CDR2 SVGIG (reference sequence). Between the trimmed V and J ends, which lost 0 bases and 3 bases, there was a span of 14 bases. This CDR3 reads CAWSVLSGRDTEAFF. As DNA, the CDR3 is TGTGCCTGGAGTGTACTGTCTGGGAGGGACACTGAAGCTTTCTTT. Together with reference TRBV30 and TRBJ1-1, the CDR3 gives the full variable domain: SQTIHQWPATLVQPVGSPLSLECTVEGTSNPNLYWYRQAAGRGLQLLFYSVGIGQISSEVPQNLSASRPQDRQFILSSKKLLLSDSGFYLCAWSVLSGRDTEAFFGQGTRLTVV.

The chain uses TRBV27 and TRBJ2-3, with D unresolved. Germline-derived CDR1 and CDR2 are MNHEY and SMNVEV (reference sequence). Trimming pared 5 bases from V and 10 bases from J, leaving 13 bases between. The length of the CDR3 is 12 residues. The CDR3 loop reads CASSVPGWAQYF. In DNA, the CDR3 is TGTGCCAGCAGTGTACCCGGGTGGGCGCAGTATTTT.

The chain recombines TRBV5-1 with TRBJ2-3, with D perhaps matching TRBD1 (6 bases). The germline gives CDR1 SGHRS, CDR2 YFSETQ. Trimming removed 4 bases at V and 6 bases at J, with 15 bases between. This CDR3 has 14 amino acids. The CDR3 DNA sequence: TGCGCCAGCAGCGGGGGCCCTTTCAAGGATACGCAGTATTTT. Translation gives CASSGGPFKDTQYF.

Note on this clone: Other DNA sequences within the sample encode an identical CDR3. The genes are TRBV7-6 and TRBJ1-1; D perhaps matches TRBD1 (6 bases). The CDR3 runs 15 residues. V lost 10 bases to trimming and J lost 1 base, with 19 bases between them. Germline V gene data show CDR1 as SGHVS and CDR2 as FNYEAQ. The CDR3 sequence is CATSVQGLRNTEAFF. In DNA form, the CDR3 reads TGTGCCACTTCCGTACAGGGATTAAGGAACACTGAAGCTTTCTTT.

Of note for this clone: The junction and the germline gene differ at one end; a read error may be behind it. V gene TRBV29-1 combines with J gene TRBJ1-5, with a possible D match to TRBD1 (6 bases). Germline CDR1 is SQVTM and CDR2 is ANQGSEA. The CDR3 spans 15 residues. The CDR3 protein is CSVVEQGDSNQLQHF. CDR3 DNA sequence: TGCAGCGTTGTTGAACAGGGCGATAGCAATCAGCTCCAGCATTTT.

This chain links TRBV7-3 with TRBJ2-3; D is perhaps TRBD1 (6 bases). V was clipped by 6 bases and J by 6 bases, with 19 bases between them. The CDR3 extends over 15 amino acids. The germline CDR1 and CDR2 sequences are SGHTA and FQGTGA. As DNA, the CDR3 is TGTGCCAGCAGAGCTTCCGGGACAAACACTGATACGCAGTATTTT. It translates to CASRASGTNTDTQYF.

The chain carries TRBV4-1 and TRBJ2-7; 7 nucleotides align to TRBD1. V lost 5 bases and J lost 2; bases outside the gene matches: 6. This CDR3 is 14 amino acids long. Germline V CDR1 and CDR2: MGHRA, YSYEKL. In nucleotides, the CDR3 is TGCGCCAGCAGCTTGCGGACAGGAACCTACGAGCAGTACTTC. It codes for CASSLRTGTYEQYF.

The chain uses TRBV20-1 and TRBJ1-1; D gene unclear. Germline loops: CDR1 DFQATT, CDR2 SNEGSKA (reference sequence). Trimming took off 3 bases at V and 7 bases at J, with 9 bases between the two ends. This CDR3 region has 11 residues. The CDR3 region is CSASKHHEAFF. CDR3 nucleotide sequence: TGCAGTGCTAGTAAACACCATGAAGCTTTCTTT.

The chain has TRBV6-5 and TRBJ1-4; D not certain. The germline CDR1 and CDR2 sequences are MNHEY and SVGAGI. The CDR3 is 16 amino acids. V lost 0 bases and J 14 bases, leaving 22 bases between the germline ends. CDR3 loop: CASSYSSAPSWRDLFF. DNA of the CDR3: TGTGCCAGCAGTTACTCATCGGCCCCTTCCTGGCGGGATCTGTTTTTT.

The V call is TRBV6-1, the J call TRBJ2-3, with TRBD2 matching over 16 bases. Looked up from germline, CDR1 is MNHNS and CDR2 is SASEGT. The CDR3 totals 20 residues. V gave up 2 bases and J gave up 3 bases; unmatched junction bases: 11. The chain's CDR3 is CASSEYPPGTSGGVTDTQYF. Written as DNA, the CDR3 is TGTGCCAGCAGTGAATATCCCCCCGGGACTAGCGGGGGGGTAACAGATACGCAGTATTTT.

The chain joins TRBV5-6 to TRBJ1-2, with 9 bases lining up with TRBD1. This CDR3 region has 17 residues. Germline V gives CDR1 SGHDT, CDR2 YYEEEE. V gave up 5 bases and J gave up 7 bases; unmatched junction bases: 18. The CDR3 sequence is CASRSRAQGAKGSGYTF. CDR3 in DNA: TGTGCCAGCAGGTCACGGGCACAGGGGGCGAAGGGAAGTGGCTACACCTTC. The whole variable domain, remainder taken from reference TRBV5-6 and TRBJ1-2, is DAGVTQSPTHLIKTRGQQVTLRCSPKSGHDTVSWYQQALGQGPQFIFQYYEEEERQRGNFPDRFSGHQFPNYSSELNVNALLLGDSALYLCASRSRAQGAKGSGYTFGSGTRLTVV.

The chain couples TRBV6-5 to TRBJ2-7, with 8 bases aligning to TRBD1. The trim removed 0 bases at V and 4 bases at J, leaving 5 bases unmatched. CDR3 length equals 15 residues. From germline, CDR1 is MNHEY and CDR2 SVGAGI. CDR3 in amino acids: CASSYSIQGAYEQYF. CDR3 in DNA: TGTGCCAGCAGTTACTCGATCCAGGGGGCTTACGAGCAGTACTTC.

The J gene is TRBJ1-1, the V gene TRBV18; 7 bases fit TRBD1. The CDR3 runs to 14 residues. Germline CDR1 reads KGHSH; CDR2 reads LQKENI. V trimming: 4 bases; J trimming: 3 bases; junction bases outside the gene matches: 5. CDR3 sequence: CASSRQGSDTEAFF. Written as DNA, the CDR3 is TGTGCCAGCTCACGACAGGGTAGTGACACTGAAGCTTTCTTT. The complete variable domain, with remaining parts taken from reference TRBV18 and TRBJ1-1, reads NAGVMQNPRHLVRRRGQEARLRCSPMKGHSHVYWYRQLPEEGLKFMVYLQKENIIDESGMPKERFSAEFPKEGPSILRIQQVVRGDSAAYFCASSRQGSDTEAFFGQGTRLTVV.

This chain connects TRBV27 to TRBJ1-5, with a weak D call TRBD1 (5 bases). This CDR3 has 15 residues. With 5 bases removed from V and 6 bases from J, the gap between germline ends came to 17 bases. Looked up from germline, CDR1 is MNHEY and CDR2 is SMNVEV (reference sequence). The CDR3 is CASSVGEGRGQPQHF. Written as DNA, the CDR3 is TGTGCCAGCAGTGTGGGGGAGGGAAGGGGTCAGCCCCAGCATTTT.

The CDR3 reads CATSRQGAGNEKLFF. The CDR3 coding sequence is TGTGCCACCAGCAGACAGGGGGCGGGCAATGAAAAACTGTTTTTT. The chain couples TRBV15 to TRBJ1-4; 8 bases fit TRBD1. Germline loops: CDR1 LNHNV, CDR2 YYDKDF (reference sequence). The CDR3 covers 15 residues. After removal of 2 bases from V and 5 bases from J, the junction contained 4 bases not matched to a gene.

The chain combines TRBV4-1 with TRBJ2-7; 11 bases map to TRBD2. The CDR3 totals 14 residues. The V segment lost 2 bases and the J segment 4 bases; nucleotides outside the gene matches: 1. Germline CDR1 and CDR2: MGHRA and YSYEKL. The CDR3, as DNA: TGCGCCAGCAGCCAAACTAGCGGGGGATACGAGCAGTACTTC. As protein: CASSQTSGGYEQYF.

V is TRBV7-8 and J is TRBJ1-1; 7 bases are shared with TRBD1. The CDR3 has 16 residues. Per the germline V gene, CDR1 is SGHVS and CDR2 is FQNEAQ. J was trimmed by 0 bases and V by 5 bases; bases with no gene match: 9. Written as DNA, the CDR3 is TGTGCCAGCAGCCCCGAACCGGGACAGATGAACACTGAAGCTTTCTTT. As protein: CASSPEPGQMNTEAFF. Variable domain in full (rest from reference TRBV7-8 and TRBJ1-1): GAGVSQSPRYKVAKRGQDVALRCDPISGHVSLFWYQQALGQGPEFLTYFQNEAQLDKSGLPSDRFFAERPEGSVSTLKIQRTQQEDSAVYLCASSPEPGQMNTEAFFGQGTRLTVV.

V is TRBV6-5 and J is TRBJ1-6; 8 positions match TRBD1. V shed 0 bases and J 8 bases; nucleotides not matched to a gene: 3. CDR3 length: 15 residues. Germline assignment: CDR1 MNHEY and CDR2 SVGAGI. The CDR3 region has the DNA TGTGCCAGCAGTTACTCTACAGGGGGTGATTCACCCCTCCACTTT. Its protein product is CASSYSTGGDSPLHF.

The genes are TRBV7-2 and TRBJ2-7, with 9 positions matching TRBD1. V shed 0 bases, J shed 2 bases, and the junction held 2 bases outside the gene matches. This CDR3 is 15 amino acids long. The germline gives CDR1 SGHTA, CDR2 FQGNSA. DNA of the CDR3: TGTGCCAGCAGCTTAGCCGGGACAGGGACCTACGAGCAGTACTTC. Translation gives CASSLAGTGTYEQYF.

This clone showed up just a few times. The gene calls are TRBV7-9 and TRBJ2-3, with TRBD2 matching 8 bases. Germline CDR1 SEHNR, CDR2 FQNEAQ (reference sequence). The J segment lost 7 bases and the V segment lost 5 bases, leaving 8 bases of the junction unmatched. The CDR3 has 14 residues. The CDR3 nucleotides are TGTGCCAGCAGCACCAGTTCTAGCGGGTATACGCAGTATTTT. This encodes CASSTSSSGYTQYF.

The chain combines TRBV5-1 with TRBJ1-2; 7 bases agree with TRBD1. CDR1 is SGHRS and CDR2 is YFSETQ in the germline V gene. The CDR3 has 16 residues. V dropped 1 base and J dropped 4; count of bases not matched to a gene: 10. CDR3 amino acids: CASSLPMTGTPYGYTF. The CDR3 nucleotides are TGCGCCAGCAGCTTGCCTATGACAGGGACCCCCTATGGCTACACCTTC.

V is TRBV21-1 and J is TRBJ1-6; TRBD1 is taken as the D call from the table, unchecked against the DNA. TRBV21-1 is termed a pseudogene. This CDR3 has 15 amino acids. The CDR3 region has the DNA TGTGCCAGCAGCGTCGACAGGGGTTCGGATTCACCCCTCCACTTT. Translated, it gives CASSVDRGSDSPLHF.

Only a few counts were recorded for this clone. The chain joins TRBV7-2 to TRBJ1-2, with 7 positions matching TRBD1. Trimming cost V 4 bases and J 11 bases; bases outside gene matches: 10. CDR1 SGHTA and CDR2 FQGNSA come from the germline V gene. The CDR3 spans 13 residues. CDR3 amino acids: CASSSRDSLRYTF. In DNA form, the CDR3 reads TGTGCCAGCAGCTCTAGGGACAGCCTAAGGTACACCTTC.

The V call is TRBV2, the J call TRBJ1-5; D is uncertain. The CDR3 spans 15 residues. V was cut by 8 bases and J by 0 bases, with 14 bases left in between. Per the germline V gene, CDR1 is SNHLY and CDR2 is FYNNEI. The CDR3 DNA is TGTGCCAGCGGTGGGGAGGGCTATAGCAATCAGCCCCAGCATTTT. Its translation is CASGGEGYSNQPQHF.

Only a few counts were recorded for this clone. The CDR3 region has the DNA TGTGCCAGCAGTTACTATCGGGGGGCGTCCCACGAGCAGTACTTC. Translation gives CASSYYRGASHEQYF. The chain uses TRBV6-5 and TRBJ2-7, with D possibly TRBD2 on 7 matching bases. Germline V gene sequence: CDR1 MNHEY, CDR2 SVGAGI. There are 15 residues in the CDR3. Between the trimmed V and J ends, which lost 1 base and 5 bases, there was a span of 15 bases.

The chain links TRBV2 to TRBJ2-3, with 15 nucleotides matching TRBD2. Germline-derived CDR1 and CDR2 are SNHLY and FYNNEI. The junction had 10 bases not matched to a gene; V was cut back by 4 bases and J by 5 bases. The CDR3 consists of 18 residues. The DNA of the CDR3 is TGTGCCAGCAGTGTTTGGACTAGCGGGGGGGCCTGGGGAGATACGCAGTATTTT. Amino acids: CASSVWTSGGAWGDTQYF. Full variable domain (remainder filled in from reference TRBV2 and TRBJ2-3): EPEVTQTPSHQVTQMGQEVILRCVPISNHLYFYWYRQILGQKVEFLVSFYNNEISEKSEIFDDQFSVERPDGSNFTLKIRSTKLEDSAMYFCASSVWTSGGAWGDTQYFGPGTRLTVL.

The chain links TRBV5-1 to TRBJ2-5; D gene ambiguous. The germline CDR1 and CDR2 sequences are SGHRS and YFSETQ. With 0 bases removed from V and 3 bases from J, the gap between germline ends came to 9 bases. The CDR3 loop spans 14 amino acids. CDR3 sequence: CASSLAPGKETQYF. The CDR3 nucleotides read TGCGCCAGCAGCTTGGCACCAGGAAAAGAGACCCAGTACTTC.